This TCR beta chain emerged from a study of OX40 agonist ivuxolimab in advanced cancers. Background on the study: Dose-escalation cases comprised hepatocellular carcinoma, melanoma, renal cell or head and neck cancer. Partial responses were recorded for three patients, including one with hepatocellular carcinoma and two with cutaneous melanoma.

TCRdb's copy holds only in-frame clones and misses some; the assay was immunoSEQ multiplex PCR. The sample records under 20,000 clones, approximately 83% being singletons. A remark on this clone: Its antigen is not known.

In germline, CDR1 is MNHEY, CDR2 SMNVEV (reference sequence). The V gene lost 5 bases and the J gene lost 5 bases, with 13 bases spanning the gap. The CDR3 contains 14 residues. Findings of the study overall: Relative to CD4+, CD8+ T cells held more expanded clones on average. CD4+ and CD8+ T cells in blood underwent clonal expansion by week 6 at 0.1 to 3.0 mg/kg.

The material was CD4+ or CD8+ T cells sorted from blood, obtained in a trial of the OX40 agonist ivuxolimab. The sequence came from an adult with an advanced solid tumor such as melanoma, head and neck, liver or kidney cancer. This sequence joins TRBV27 and TRBJ1-5; D might be TRBD1 (5 bases). The CDR3 sequence: CASSLRGVHQPQHF. CDR3 bases: TGTGCCAGCAGTCTCAGAGGGGTGCATCAGCCCCAGCATTTT.